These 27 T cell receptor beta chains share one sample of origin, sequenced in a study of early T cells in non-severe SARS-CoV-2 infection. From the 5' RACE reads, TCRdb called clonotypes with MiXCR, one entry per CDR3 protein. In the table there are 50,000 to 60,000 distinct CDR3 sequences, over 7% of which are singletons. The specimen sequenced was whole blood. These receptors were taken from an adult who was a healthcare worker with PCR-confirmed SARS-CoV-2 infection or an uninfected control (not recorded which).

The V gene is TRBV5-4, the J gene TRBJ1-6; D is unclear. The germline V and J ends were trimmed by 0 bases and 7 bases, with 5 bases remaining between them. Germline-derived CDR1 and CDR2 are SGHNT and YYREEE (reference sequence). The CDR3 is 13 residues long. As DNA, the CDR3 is TGTGCCAGCAGCTTGGAAGGCAATTCACCCCTCCACTTT. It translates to CASSLEGNSPLHF.

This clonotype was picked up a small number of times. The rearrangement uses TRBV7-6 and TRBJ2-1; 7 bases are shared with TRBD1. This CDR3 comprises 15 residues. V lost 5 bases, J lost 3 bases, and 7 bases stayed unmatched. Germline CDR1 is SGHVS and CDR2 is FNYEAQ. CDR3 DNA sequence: TGTGCCAGCAGCATTGGACAGGACGGCTACAATGAGCAGTTCTTC. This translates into CASSIGQDGYNEQFF.

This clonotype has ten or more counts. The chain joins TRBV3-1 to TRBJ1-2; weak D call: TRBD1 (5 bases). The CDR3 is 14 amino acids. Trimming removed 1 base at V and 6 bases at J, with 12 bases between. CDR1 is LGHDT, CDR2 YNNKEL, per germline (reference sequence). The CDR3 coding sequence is TGTGCCAGCAGCCAAGGCATAGGGACTCATGGCTACACCTTC. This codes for CASSQGIGTHGYTF.

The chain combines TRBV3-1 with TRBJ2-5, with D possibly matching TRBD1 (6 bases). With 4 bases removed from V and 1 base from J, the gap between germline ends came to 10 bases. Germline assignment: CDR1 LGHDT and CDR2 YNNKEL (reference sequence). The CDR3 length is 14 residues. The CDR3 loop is CASSRGTSQETQYF. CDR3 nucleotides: TGTGCCAGCAGCCGGGGGACAAGCCAAGAGACCCAGTACTTC.

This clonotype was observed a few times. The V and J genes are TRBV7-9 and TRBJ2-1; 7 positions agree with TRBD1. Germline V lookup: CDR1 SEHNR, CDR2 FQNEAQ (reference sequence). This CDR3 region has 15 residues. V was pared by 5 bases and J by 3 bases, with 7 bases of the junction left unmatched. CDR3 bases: TGTGCCAGCAGCCTGCCGGGACAGATCTACAATGAGCAGTTCTTC. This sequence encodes CASSLPGQIYNEQFF.

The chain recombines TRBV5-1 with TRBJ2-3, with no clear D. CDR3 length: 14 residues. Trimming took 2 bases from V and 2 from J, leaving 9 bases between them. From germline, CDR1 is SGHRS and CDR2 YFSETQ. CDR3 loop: CASSFGGFTDTQYF. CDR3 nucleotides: TGCGCCAGCAGCTTCGGCGGTTTCACAGATACGCAGTATTTT.

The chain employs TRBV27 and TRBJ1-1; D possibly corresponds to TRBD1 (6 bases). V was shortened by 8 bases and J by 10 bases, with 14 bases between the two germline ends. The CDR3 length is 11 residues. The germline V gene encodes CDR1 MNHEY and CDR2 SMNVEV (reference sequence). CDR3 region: CASRYGGAAFF. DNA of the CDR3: TGTGCCAGCCGCTACGGGGGGGCAGCTTTCTTT.

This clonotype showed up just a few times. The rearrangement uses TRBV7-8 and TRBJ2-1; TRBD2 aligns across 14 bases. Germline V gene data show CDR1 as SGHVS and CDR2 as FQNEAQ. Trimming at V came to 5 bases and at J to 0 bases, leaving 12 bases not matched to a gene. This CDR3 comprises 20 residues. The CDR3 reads CASSLLGTSGGIGSYNEQFF. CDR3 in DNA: TGTGCCAGCAGCCTACTTGGGACTAGCGGGGGAATCGGCTCCTACAATGAGCAGTTCTTC. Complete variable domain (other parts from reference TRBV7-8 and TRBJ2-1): GAGVSQSPRYKVAKRGQDVALRCDPISGHVSLFWYQQALGQGPEFLTYFQNEAQLDKSGLPSDRFFAERPEGSVSTLKIQRTQQEDSAVYLCASSLLGTSGGIGSYNEQFFGPGTRLTVL.

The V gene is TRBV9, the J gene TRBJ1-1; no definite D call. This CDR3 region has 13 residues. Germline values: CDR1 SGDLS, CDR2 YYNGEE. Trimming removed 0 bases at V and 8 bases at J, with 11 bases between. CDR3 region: CASSVVDKGEAFF. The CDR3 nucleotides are TGTGCCAGCAGCGTAGTTGATAAGGGAGAAGCTTTCTTT.

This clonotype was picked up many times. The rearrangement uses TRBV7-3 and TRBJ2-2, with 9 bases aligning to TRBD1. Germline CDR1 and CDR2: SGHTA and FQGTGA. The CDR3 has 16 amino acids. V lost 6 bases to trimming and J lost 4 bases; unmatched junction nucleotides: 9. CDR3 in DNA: TGTGCCAGCAGGACACCGGGACAGGGACCCACCGGGGAGCTGTTTTTT. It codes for CASRTPGQGPTGELFF.

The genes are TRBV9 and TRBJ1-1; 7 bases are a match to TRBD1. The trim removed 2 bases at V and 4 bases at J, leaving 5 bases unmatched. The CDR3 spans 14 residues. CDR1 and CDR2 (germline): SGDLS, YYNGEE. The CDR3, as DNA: TGTGCCAGCAGCGTTACCCCAGGGGGCACTGAAGCTTTCTTT. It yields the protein CASSVTPGGTEAFF.

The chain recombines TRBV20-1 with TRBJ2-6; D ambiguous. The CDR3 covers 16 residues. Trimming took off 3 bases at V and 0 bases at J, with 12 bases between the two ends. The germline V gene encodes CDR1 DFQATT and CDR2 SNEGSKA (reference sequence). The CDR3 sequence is CSARLFRSSGANVLTF. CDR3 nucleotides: TGCAGTGCTAGGCTGTTCCGGAGCTCTGGGGCCAACGTCCTGACTTTC.

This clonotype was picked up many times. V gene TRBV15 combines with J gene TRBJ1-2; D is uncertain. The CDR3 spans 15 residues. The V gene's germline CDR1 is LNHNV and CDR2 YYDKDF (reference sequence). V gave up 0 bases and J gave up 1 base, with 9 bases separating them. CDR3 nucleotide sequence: TGTGCCACCAGCAGAGATCCTGCCCTTAACTATGGCTACACCTTC. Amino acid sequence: CATSRDPALNYGYTF.

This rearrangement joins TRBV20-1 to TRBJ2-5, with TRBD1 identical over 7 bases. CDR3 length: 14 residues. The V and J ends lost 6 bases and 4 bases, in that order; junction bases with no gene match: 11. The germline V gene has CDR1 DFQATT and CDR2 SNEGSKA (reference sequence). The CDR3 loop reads CSARGGGIRETQYF. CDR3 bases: TGCAGTGCCCGAGGGGGCGGTATACGAGAGACCCAGTACTTC.

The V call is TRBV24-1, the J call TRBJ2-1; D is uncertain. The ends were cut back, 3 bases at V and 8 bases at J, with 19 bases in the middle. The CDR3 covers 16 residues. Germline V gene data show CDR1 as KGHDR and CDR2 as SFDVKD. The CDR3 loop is CATSDRSQVLGYEQFF. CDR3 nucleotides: TGTGCCACCAGTGATCGTTCGCAGGTGCTCGGGTATGAGCAGTTCTTC.

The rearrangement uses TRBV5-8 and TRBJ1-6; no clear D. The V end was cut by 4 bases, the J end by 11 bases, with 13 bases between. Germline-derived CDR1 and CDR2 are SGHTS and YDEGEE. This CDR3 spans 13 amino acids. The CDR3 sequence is CASSRSHRPPLHF. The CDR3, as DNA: TGTGCCAGCAGCCGATCTCACCGACCACCCCTCCACTTT.

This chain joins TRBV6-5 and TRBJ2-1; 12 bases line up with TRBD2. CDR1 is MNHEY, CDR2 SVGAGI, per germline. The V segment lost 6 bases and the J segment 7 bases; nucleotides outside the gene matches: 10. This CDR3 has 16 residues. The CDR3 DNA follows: TGTGCCAGCAGCTCTACACTAGCGGGGGGACGTAATGAGCAGTTCTTC. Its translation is CASSSTLAGGRNEQFF.

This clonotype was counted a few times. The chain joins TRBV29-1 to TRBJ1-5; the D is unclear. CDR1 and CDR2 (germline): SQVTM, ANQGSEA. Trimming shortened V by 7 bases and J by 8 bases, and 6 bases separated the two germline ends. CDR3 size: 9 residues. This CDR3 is CSGPKPQHF. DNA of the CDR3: TGCAGCGGGCCCAAGCCCCAGCATTTT. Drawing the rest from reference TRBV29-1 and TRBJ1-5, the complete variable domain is SAVISQKPSRDICQRGTSLTIQCQVDSQVTMMFWYRQQPGQSLTLIATANQGSEATYESGFVIDKFPISRPNLTFSTLTVSNMSPEDSSIYLCSGPKPQHFGDGTRLSIL.

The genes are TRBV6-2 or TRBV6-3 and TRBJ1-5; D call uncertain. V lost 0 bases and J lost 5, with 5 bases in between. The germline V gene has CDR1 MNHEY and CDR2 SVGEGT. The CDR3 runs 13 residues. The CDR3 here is CASSYSEYQPQHF. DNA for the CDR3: TGTGCCAGCAGTTACTCCGAGTATCAGCCCCAGCATTTT.

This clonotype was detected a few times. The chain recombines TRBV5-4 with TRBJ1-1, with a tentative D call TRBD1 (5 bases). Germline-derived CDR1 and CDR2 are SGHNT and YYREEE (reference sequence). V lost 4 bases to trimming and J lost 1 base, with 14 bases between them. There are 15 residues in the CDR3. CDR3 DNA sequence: TGTGCCAGCAGCCCACCGGGACGGCAGAACACTGAAGCTTTCTTT. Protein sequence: CASSPPGRQNTEAFF.

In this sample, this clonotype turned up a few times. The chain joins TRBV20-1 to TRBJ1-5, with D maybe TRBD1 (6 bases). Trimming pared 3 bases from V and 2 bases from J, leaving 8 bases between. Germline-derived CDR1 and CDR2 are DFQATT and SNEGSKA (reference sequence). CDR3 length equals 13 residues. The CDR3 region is CSASAGGNQPQHF. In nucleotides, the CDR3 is TGCAGTGCTAGCGCAGGGGGCAATCAGCCCCAGCATTTT.

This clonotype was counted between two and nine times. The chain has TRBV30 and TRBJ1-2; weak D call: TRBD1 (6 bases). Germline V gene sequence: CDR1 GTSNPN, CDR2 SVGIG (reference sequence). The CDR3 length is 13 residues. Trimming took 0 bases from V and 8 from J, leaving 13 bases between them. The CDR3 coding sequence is TGTGCCTGGAGTGTACGGGGGGCGAACGGCTACACCTTC. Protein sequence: CAWSVRGANGYTF.

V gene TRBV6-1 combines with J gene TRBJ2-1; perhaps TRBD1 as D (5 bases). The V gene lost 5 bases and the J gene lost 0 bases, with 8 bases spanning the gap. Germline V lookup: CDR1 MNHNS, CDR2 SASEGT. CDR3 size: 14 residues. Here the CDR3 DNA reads TGTGCCAGCAGTAATAGGGGCTCCTACAATGAGCAGTTCTTC. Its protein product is CASSNRGSYNEQFF.

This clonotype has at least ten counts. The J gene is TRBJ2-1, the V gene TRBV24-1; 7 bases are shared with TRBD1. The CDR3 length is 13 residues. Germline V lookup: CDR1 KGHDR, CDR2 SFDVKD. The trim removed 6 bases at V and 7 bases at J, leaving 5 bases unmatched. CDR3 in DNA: TGTGCCACCAGTTCAGGACAGGTTAATGAGCAGTTCTTC. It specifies CATSSGQVNEQFF.

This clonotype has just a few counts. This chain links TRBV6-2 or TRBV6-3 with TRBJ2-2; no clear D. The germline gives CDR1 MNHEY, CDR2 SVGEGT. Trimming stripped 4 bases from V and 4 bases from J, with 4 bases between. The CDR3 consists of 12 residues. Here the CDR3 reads CASSWSTGELFF. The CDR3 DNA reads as TGTGCCAGCAGTTGGTCCACCGGGGAGCTGTTTTTT.

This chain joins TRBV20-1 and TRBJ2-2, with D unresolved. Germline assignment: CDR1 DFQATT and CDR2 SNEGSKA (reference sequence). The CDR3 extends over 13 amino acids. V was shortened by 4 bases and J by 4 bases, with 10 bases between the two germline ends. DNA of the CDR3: TGCAGTGCTAACCTGGTTGCCACCGGGGAGCTGTTTTTT. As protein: CSANLVATGELFF.

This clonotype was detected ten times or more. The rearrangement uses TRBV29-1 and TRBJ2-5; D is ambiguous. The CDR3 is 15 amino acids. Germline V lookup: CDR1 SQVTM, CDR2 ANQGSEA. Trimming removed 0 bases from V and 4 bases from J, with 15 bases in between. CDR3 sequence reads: CSVEELPGFRETQYF. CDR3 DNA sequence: TGCAGCGTTGAAGAGCTTCCGGGCTTCCGAGAGACCCAGTACTTC.